These T cell receptor beta chains were read from a single sample in a study of identical twins. TCRdb analysed the 5' RACE reads with MiXCR anew, one entry per CDR3 protein. This table holds some 500,000 distinct CDR3 sequences, roughly an eighth found once. The sample was also linked to a second study, of yellow fever vaccine responses in identical twins.

Sequenced sample: CD4+ T cells sorted from blood. These receptors originate from a woman under 30 in good health. CDR3s include the opening cysteine and the closing phenylalanine or tryptophan. A D gene is named only where the DNA matches it firmly. Clone size is not always given. Where it is, it says once, few, many or a class for expanded clones.

many | TRBJ2-7 | TRBV10-2 | - | CASSGLAYEQYF | TGCGCCAGCAGTGGACTAGCCTACGAGCAGTACTTC
few | TRBJ1-5 | TRBV5-1 | TRBD1 | CASSLNPQGAGQPQHF | TGCGCCAGCAGCTTGAACCCTCAGGGGGCCGGCCAGCCCCAGCATTTT
few | TRBJ2-6 | TRBV3-1 | - | CASSQWGISDSGANVLTF | TGTGCCAGCAGCCAATGGGGCATTTCTGACTCTGGGGCCAACGTCCTGACTTTC
few | TRBJ1-6 | TRBV14 | TRBD1 | CASSQDSPGGDSPLHF | TGTGCCAGCAGCCAAGATAGTCCAGGGGGCGATTCACCCCTCCACTTT
few | TRBJ2-5 | TRBV7-9 | - | CASSLGERGLYQETQYF | TGTGCCAGCAGCTTAGGTGAGCGCGGTCTGTACCAAGAGACCCAGTACTTC
- | TRBJ2-2 | TRBV5-1 | TRBD2 | CASSEREVSTGELFF | TGCGCCAGCTCCGAGCGGGAGGTATCCACCGGGGAGCTGTTTTTT
few | TRBJ2-7 | TRBV10-3 | TRBD2 | CAIRGAGGVYEQYF | TGTGCCATCAGGGGAGCGGGAGGAGTGTACGAGCAGTACTTC
- | TRBJ2-7 | TRBV12-2 | - | CASRSSLLF | TGTGCAAGTCGCTCCTCGTTGCTCTTC
- | TRBJ2-7 | TRBV7-2 | - | CASSLVARQGSYEQYF | TGTGCCAGCAGCTTAGTGGCGCGGCAGGGTTCCTACGAGCAGTACTTC
- | TRBJ2-2 | TRBV20-1 | - | CSARTDSNTGELFF | TGCAGTGCTAGGACAGATTCGAACACCGGGGAGCTGTTTTTT
few | TRBJ2-6 | TRBV10-3 | - | CATQQSSGANVLTF | TGTGCCACCCAACAGTCCTCTGGGGCCAACGTCCTGACTTTC
few | TRBJ2-7 | TRBV29-1 | TRBD2 | CSVEGALAEGNEQYF | TGCAGCGTAGAAGGGGCCCTAGCGGAGGGAAACGAGCAGTACTTC
- | TRBJ2-7 | TRBV12-3/TRBV12-4 | TRBD1 | CASSRVQGIGEQYF | TGTGCCAGCAGCCGAGTACAGGGGATCGGCGAGCAGTACTTC
many | TRBJ2-1 | TRBV4-1 | - | CASSQGGDSYNEQFF | TGCGCCAGCAGCCAAGGAGGGGACTCCTACAATGAGCAGTTCTTC
- | TRBJ1-2 | TRBV29-1 | TRBD1 | CSVGQGDGYTF | TGCAGCGTTGGACAGGGGGACGGCTACACCTTC
- | TRBJ2-7 | TRBV10-3 | - | CAISEFAFPRDEQYF | TGTGCCATCAGTGAATTTGCATTCCCCAGAGATGAGCAGTACTTC
few | TRBJ2-1 | TRBV27 | TRBD2 | CASGYGGIRRAQPRGDEQFF | TGTGCCAGCGGTTACGGGGGGATTAGGAGGGCTCAGCCCCGCGGGGATGAGCAGTTCTTC
- | TRBJ1-2 | TRBV6-6 | - | CASSYLRDSGYTF | TGTGCCAGCAGTTACCTTAGGGATTCAGGCTACACCTTC
- | TRBJ2-5 | TRBV20-1 | - | CSAREGGKNGETQYF | TGCAGTGCTAGAGAAGGCGGGAAAAACGGGGAGACCCAGTACTTC
many | TRBJ2-3 | TRBV12-3/TRBV12-4 | TRBD2 | CASSDFRSGGQDTQYF | TGTGCCAGCAGCGATTTCCGGTCGGGGGGGCAAGATACGCAGTATTTT
- | TRBJ2-3 | TRBV7-2 | - | CASSLGMTDTQYF | TGTGCCAGCAGCCTAGGGATGACAGATACGCAGTATTTT
- | TRBJ2-7 | TRBV28 | TRBD2 | CASGTSGSSYEQYF | TGTGCCAGCGGAACTAGCGGATCCTCCTACGAGCAGTACTTC
few | TRBJ2-3 | TRBV28 | - | CASSFYGNQKATDTQYF | TGTGCCAGCAGTTTTTATGGGAACCAGAAGGCCACAGATACGCAGTATTTT
once | TRBJ2-5 | TRBV2 | TRBD1 | CASRDRDGETQYF | TGTGCCAGCAGGGACAGGGATGGGGAGACCCAGTACTTC
- | TRBJ2-1 | TRBV6-2/TRBV6-3 | TRBD1 | CASRGTGRTNEQFF | TGTGCCAGCAGGGGGACAGGGCGGACCAATGAGCAGTTCTTC
few | TRBJ1-1 | TRBV11-1 | - | CASSFQTNTEAFF | TGTGCCAGCAGCTTCCAAACGAACACTGAAGCTTTCTTT
- | TRBJ2-7 | TRBV19 | TRBD2 | CASSRTSGFSTYEQYF | TGTGCCAGTAGTAGAACTAGCGGTTTTTCAACCTACGAGCAGTACTTC
few | TRBJ1-5 | TRBV15 | - | CATSRGGGIGWLSNQPQHF | TGTGCCACCAGCAGAGGGGGAGGAATCGGGTGGCTTAGCAATCAGCCCCAGCATTTT
once | TRBJ2-5 | TRBV20-1 | TRBD2 | CSARDKAGGPWETQYF | TGCAGTGCTAGAGACAAGGCGGGGGGGCCTTGGGAGACCCAGTACTTC
- | TRBJ2-5 | TRBV28 | - | CASSLGTVGETQYF | TGTGCCAGCAGTTTAGGCACAGTGGGAGAGACCCAGTACTTC
- | TRBJ2-1 | TRBV24-1 | TRBD1 | CATSDRGGQGYNEQFF | TGTGCCACCAGTGACCGAGGGGGACAGGGCTACAATGAGCAGTTCTTC
- | TRBJ2-3 | TRBV3-1 | - | CASSQNSKRTDTQYF | TGTGCCAGCAGCCAAAATAGTAAACGCACAGATACGCAGTATTTT
many | TRBJ2-3 | TRBV4-3 | TRBD1 | CASSLRQGPDTQYF | TGCGCCAGCAGCCTACGACAGGGCCCCGATACGCAGTATTTT
- | TRBJ2-2 | TRBV12-3/TRBV12-4 | TRBD1 | CASSLLDRVRTGELFF | TGTGCCAGCAGTCTATTGGACAGGGTGCGGACCGGGGAGCTGTTTTTT
few | TRBJ2-7 | TRBV20-1 | - | CSARDPTSPYEQYF | TGCAGTGCTAGAGATCCGACTAGTCCCTACGAGCAGTACTTC
- | TRBJ2-1 | TRBV7-8 | - | CASSFFGENNEQFF | TGTGCCAGCAGCTTCTTTGGGGAAAACAATGAGCAGTTCTTC
- | TRBJ2-3 | TRBV30 | - | CAWTSRGPDTQYF | TGTGCCTGGACCTCCCGGGGCCCAGATACGCAGTATTTT
- | TRBJ1-2 | TRBV28 | TRBD1 | CASSFGTEVNYGYTF | TGTGCCAGCAGTTTCGGGACAGAAGTCAACTATGGCTACACCTTC
- | TRBJ2-1 | TRBV5-3 | TRBD2 | CARSLLGKTSGPNEQFF | TGTGCCAGAAGCTTGTTAGGAAAGACTAGCGGACCTAATGAGCAGTTCTTC
- | TRBJ2-7 | TRBV4-2 | TRBD2 | CASSQPSGGAAEQYF | TGTGCCAGCAGCCAACCTAGCGGGGGGGCCGCCGAGCAGTACTTC
once | TRBJ1-5 | TRBV19 | TRBD1 | CASSISDRGFHGPQHF | TGTGCCAGTAGTATCTCGGACAGGGGGTTCCATGGGCCCCAGCATTTT
- | TRBJ1-5 | TRBV30 | - | CAWSSVGGRQPQHF | TGTGCCTGGAGTAGTGTGGGGGGTCGACAGCCCCAGCATTTT
few | TRBJ1-2 | TRBV6-1 | TRBD1 | CASRPDRVGGYTF | TGTGCCAGCAGACCTGACAGGGTGGGGGGCTACACCTTC
- | TRBJ1-5 | TRBV20-1 | TRBD1 | CSASLGGDRVQPQHF | TGCAGTGCCTCGCTAGGGGGGGACAGGGTACAGCCCCAGCATTTT
many | TRBJ2-7 | TRBV20-1 | TRBD2 | CSAFLAVSSYEQYF | TGCAGTGCTTTTCTAGCGGTATCCTCCTACGAGCAGTACTTC
- | TRBJ2-5 | TRBV11-2 | - | CASSLGLFEKTQYF | TGTGCCAGCAGCTTAGGCCTTTTTGAAAAGACCCAGTACTTC
few | TRBJ2-2 | TRBV9 | TRBD2 | CASSTLAGAYTGELFF | TGTGCCAGCAGCACTTTAGCGGGGGCCTACACCGGGGAGCTGTTTTTT